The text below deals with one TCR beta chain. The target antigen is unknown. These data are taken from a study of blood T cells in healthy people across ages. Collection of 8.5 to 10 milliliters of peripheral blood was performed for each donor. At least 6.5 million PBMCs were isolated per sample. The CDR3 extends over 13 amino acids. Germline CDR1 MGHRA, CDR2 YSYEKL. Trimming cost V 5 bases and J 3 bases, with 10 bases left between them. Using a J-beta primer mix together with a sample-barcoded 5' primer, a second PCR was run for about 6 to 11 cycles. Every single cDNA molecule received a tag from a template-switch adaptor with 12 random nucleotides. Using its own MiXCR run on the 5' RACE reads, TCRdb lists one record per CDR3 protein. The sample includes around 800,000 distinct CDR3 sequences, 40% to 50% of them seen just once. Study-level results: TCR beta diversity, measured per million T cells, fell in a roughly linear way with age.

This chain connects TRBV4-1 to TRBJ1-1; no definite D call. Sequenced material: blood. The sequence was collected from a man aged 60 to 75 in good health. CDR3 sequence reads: CASSKEGYTEAFF. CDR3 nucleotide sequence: TGCGCCAGCAGCAAGGAGGGCTACACTGAAGCTTTCTTT.